These 6 T cell receptor beta chains originate from one sample sequenced in a study of control samples from healthy donors and cancer patients. Only in-frame clones appear in the TCRdb table, and some are missing; sequencing was by immunoSEQ multiplex PCR. The repertoire has 100,000 or so clones, about 79% of them found once; the top ten carry about 11%. Sequences were obtained from blood. These TCRs come from a woman aged 25 to 39 in good health.

The chain combines TRBV18 with TRBJ1-4; D not resolved. This CDR3 spans 16 amino acids. V shed 2 bases and J shed 3 bases, with 13 bases lying between them. Germline-derived CDR1 and CDR2 are KGHSH and LQKENI. CDR3 amino acids: CASSPKGTSANEKLFF. The CDR3 DNA is TGTGCCAGCTCACCAAAGGGTACGTCGGCTAATGAAAAACTGTTTTTT.

The CDR3 loop is CASSLVGGGNSPLHF. DNA of the CDR3: TGTGCCAGCAGTTTAGTAGGGGGGGGGAATTCACCCCTCCACTTT. The genes are TRBV27 and TRBJ1-6; TRBD1 is a possible D gene (6 bases). Trimming cost V 2 bases and J 7 bases, with 12 bases left between them. CDR1 is MNHEY, CDR2 SMNVEV, per germline (reference sequence). The CDR3 extends over 15 amino acids.

The chain links TRBV10-3 to TRBJ2-1; maybe TRBD1 (6 bases). V gave up 10 bases and J gave up 4 bases, with 11 bases separating them. Germline CDR1 is ENHRY and CDR2 is SYGVKD. There are 12 residues in the CDR3. The DNA for the CDR3 is TGTGCCAGTTCACAGGGTTACAATGAGCAGTTCTTC. It is translated as CASSQGYNEQFF.

The V gene is TRBV9, the J gene TRBJ2-1, with TRBD2 as a possible D gene (7 bases). Per germline, CDR1 SGDLS and CDR2 YYNGEE. The germline V and J ends were trimmed by 2 bases and 0 bases, with 12 bases remaining between them. The CDR3 extends over 16 amino acids. The CDR3 DNA sequence: TGTGCCAGCAGCGTTCGGGGGGCCCGCTCCTACAATGAGCAGTTCTTC. Translation gives CASSVRGARSYNEQFF.

The V gene is TRBV15, the J gene TRBJ1-1; weak D call: TRBD1 (5 bases). Germline CDR1 LNHNV, CDR2 YYDKDF (reference sequence). The V end was cut by 0 bases, the J end by 1 base, with 9 bases between. This CDR3 spans 15 amino acids. CDR3 amino acids: CATSREAGGNTEAFF. In DNA, the CDR3 is TGTGCCACCAGCAGAGAGGCTGGGGGGAACACTGAAGCTTTCTTT.

The chain employs TRBV19 and TRBJ1-2; a possible D gene is TRBD1 (6 bases). This CDR3 is built from 13 residues. Germline V gives CDR1 LNHDA, CDR2 SQIVND (reference sequence). V was clipped by 6 bases and J by 6 bases, with 14 bases between them. Here the CDR3 DNA reads TGTGCCAGTAGACCCACAGGGACGCATGGCTACACCTTC. Protein: CASRPTGTHGYTF.